These T cell receptor beta chains were read from a single sample in a study of cytomegalovirus exposure and HLA in healthy donors. Only in-frame clones appear in the TCRdb table, and some are missing; sequencing was by immunoSEQ multiplex PCR. This sample has around 94,000 clones; over 65% occur once, and the top ten carry 2.6%. The sequenced sample was PBMCs. These receptors all stem from a man in his forties or fifties in good health and CMV-seronegative. The CDR3 runs from the conserved cysteine through the conserved F or W. The D gene is left open where the match is weak. A row's size may be missing; if present it is once, few, many or a size class.

j_gene: TRBJ2-7
v_gene: TRBV2
d_gene: TRBD2
abundance: once
CDR3aa: CASRGTRDYEQYF
CDR3nt: TGTGCCAGCAGGGGGACTAGGGACTACGAGCAGTACTTC

j_gene: TRBJ2-5
v_gene: TRBV28
d_gene: NA
abundance: NA
CDR3aa: CASRGRGTQYF
CDR3nt: TGTGCCAGCAGGGGGCGCGGGACCCAGTACTTC

j_gene: TRBJ2-5
v_gene: TRBV11-3
d_gene: TRBD2
abundance: NA
CDR3aa: CASSSALAGGQETQYF
CDR3nt: TGTGCCAGCAGCTCCGCACTAGCGGGGGGGCAAGAGACCCAGTACTTC

j_gene: TRBJ1-1
v_gene: TRBV6-5
d_gene: NA
abundance: few
CDR3aa: CASSSHRDPLTLF
CDR3nt: TGTGCCAGCAGTTCCCACAGGGACCCGCTTACGCTCTTT

j_gene: TRBJ1-2
v_gene: TRBV4-1
d_gene: TRBD1
abundance: NA
CDR3aa: CASSQGTGDYGYTF
CDR3nt: TGCGCCAGCAGCCAAGGAACAGGGGACTATGGCTACACCTTC

j_gene: TRBJ1-1
v_gene: TRBV7-9
d_gene: NA
abundance: NA
CDR3aa: CASSAPGGGHWEAFF
CDR3nt: TGTGCCAGCAGCGCCCCTGGCGGGGGGCATTGGGAAGCTTTCTTT

j_gene: TRBJ1-6
v_gene: TRBV27
d_gene: NA
abundance: few
CDR3aa: CASSRQLRNYNSPLHF
CDR3nt: TGTGCCAGCAGTCGACAGCTCCGAAACTATAATTCACCCCTCCACTTT

j_gene: TRBJ2-5
v_gene: TRBV5-4
d_gene: NA
abundance: NA
CDR3aa: CASSRGLQKETQYF
CDR3nt: TGTGCCAGCAGCCGGGGACTTCAGAAAGAGACCCAGTACTTC

j_gene: TRBJ1-1
v_gene: TRBV10-1
d_gene: NA
abundance: NA
CDR3aa: CASSGNRNTEAFF
CDR3nt: TGCGCCAGCAGTGGGAACAGGAACACTGAAGCTTTCTTT

j_gene: TRBJ1-5
v_gene: TRBV7-9
d_gene: TRBD1
abundance: few
CDR3aa: CASSLSTGGAAQPQHF
CDR3nt: TGTGCCAGCAGCTTATCGACAGGGGGCGCAGCTCAGCCCCAGCATTTT

j_gene: TRBJ1-5
v_gene: TRBV19
d_gene: TRBD1
abundance: NA
CDR3aa: CASSINYQDRDNQPQHF
CDR3nt: TGTGCCAGTTCTATAAATTATCAGGACAGGGACAATCAGCCCCAGCATTTT

j_gene: TRBJ2-3
v_gene: TRBV14
d_gene: TRBD2
abundance: NA
CDR3aa: CASSLRRPGGPLVDTQYF
CDR3nt: TGTGCCAGCAGTCTACGGCGGCCGGGGGGGCCGTTAGTAGATACGCAGTATTTT

j_gene: TRBJ1-1
v_gene: TRBV2
d_gene: NA
abundance: NA
CDR3aa: CASRRLLLSMNTEAFF
CDR3nt: TGTGCCAGCAGGCGTCTCCTCCTTTCGATGAACACTGAAGCTTTCTTT

j_gene: TRBJ2-3
v_gene: TRBV5-1
d_gene: TRBD1
abundance: few
CDR3aa: CASSLGRTGATDTQYF
CDR3nt: TGCGCCAGCAGCTTGGGACGGACAGGGGCCACAGATACGCAGTATTTT

j_gene: TRBJ2-1
v_gene: TRBV9
d_gene: TRBD1
abundance: NA
CDR3aa: CASSVAGTGGEEQFF
CDR3nt: TGTGCCAGCAGCGTAGCAGGGACAGGGGGAGAAGAGCAGTTCTTC

j_gene: TRBJ2-5
v_gene: TRBV6-5
d_gene: TRBD1
abundance: NA
CDR3aa: CASRTDRGPETQYF
CDR3nt: TGTGCCAGCAGAACGGACAGGGGGCCAGAGACCCAGTACTTC

j_gene: TRBJ2-2
v_gene: TRBV7-9
d_gene: NA
abundance: NA
CDR3aa: CASSRGPANTGELFF
CDR3nt: TGTGCCAGCAGCCGAGGGCCCGCGAACACCGGGGAGCTGTTTTTT

j_gene: TRBJ1-4
v_gene: TRBV6-1
d_gene: NA
abundance: NA
CDR3aa: CASIVDWATNEKLFF
CDR3nt: TGTGCCAGCATCGTCGACTGGGCAACTAATGAAAAACTGTTTTTT

j_gene: TRBJ1-5
v_gene: TRBV7-2
d_gene: NA
abundance: NA
CDR3aa: CASSSNRYDSNQPQHF
CDR3nt: TGTGCCAGCAGCTCAAACCGGTACGATAGCAATCAGCCCCAGCATTTT

j_gene: TRBJ1-2
v_gene: TRBV6-6
d_gene: TRBD1
abundance: NA
CDR3aa: CASSYPGTERDYTF
CDR3nt: TGTGCCAGCAGTTATCCCGGGACAGAGAGGGACTACACCTTC

j_gene: TRBJ2-2
v_gene: TRBV10-3
d_gene: NA
abundance: NA
CDR3aa: CATSTSSGTGTGELFF
CDR3nt: TGTGCCACCTCTACTTCGTCGGGAACCGGCACCGGGGAGCTGTTTTTT

j_gene: TRBJ2-7
v_gene: TRBV5-5
d_gene: TRBD2
abundance: NA
CDR3aa: CASSSSGGNYEQYF
CDR3nt: TGTGCCAGCAGCTCTAGCGGGGGAAACTACGAGCAGTACTTC

j_gene: TRBJ1-1
v_gene: TRBV5-1
d_gene: NA
abundance: once
CDR3aa: CASSLRWGVQNTEAFF
CDR3nt: TGCGCCAGCAGCTTGAGGTGGGGGGTCCAGAACACTGAAGCTTTCTTT

j_gene: TRBJ1-1
v_gene: TRBV11-2
d_gene: NA
abundance: NA
CDR3aa: CASSLRGMNTEAFF
CDR3nt: TGTGCCAGCAGCTTGCGGGGCATGAACACTGAAGCTTTCTTT

j_gene: TRBJ2-1
v_gene: TRBV11-1
d_gene: TRBD1
abundance: NA
CDR3aa: CASSRDRDTYNEQFF
CDR3nt: TGTGCCAGCAGCCGGGACAGGGACACCTACAATGAGCAGTTCTTC

j_gene: TRBJ1-4
v_gene: TRBV5-1
d_gene: TRBD1
abundance: once
CDR3aa: CASAVGTELYEKLFF
CDR3nt: TGCGCCAGCGCAGTCGGGACAGAGCTATATGAAAAACTGTTTTTT

j_gene: TRBJ2-3
v_gene: TRBV6-5
d_gene: TRBD2
abundance: NA
CDR3aa: CASSPWTRTDTQYF
CDR3nt: TGTGCCAGCAGCCCGTGGACTAGAACAGATACGCAGTATTTT

j_gene: TRBJ2-1
v_gene: TRBV5-1
d_gene: TRBD2
abundance: NA
CDR3aa: CASSLVLAANSYNEQFF
CDR3nt: TGCGCCAGCAGCTTGGTCCTAGCGGCCAACTCCTACAATGAGCAGTTCTTC

j_gene: TRBJ1-2
v_gene: TRBV5-6
d_gene: NA
abundance: NA
CDR3aa: CASSSMDSDNTF
CDR3nt: TGTGCCAGCAGCTCAATGGACAGTGACAACACCTTC

j_gene: TRBJ1-3
v_gene: TRBV5-4
d_gene: NA
abundance: NA
CDR3aa: CASSIREAGNTIYF
CDR3nt: TGTGCCAGCAGCATAAGGGAGGCCGGAAACACCATATATTTT

j_gene: TRBJ2-7
v_gene: TRBV27
d_gene: TRBD2
abundance: NA
CDR3aa: CASKTLERGSYEQYF
CDR3nt: TGTGCCAGCAAAACGCTTGAGCGGGGATCCTACGAGCAGTACTTC

j_gene: TRBJ2-7
v_gene: TRBV18
d_gene: NA
abundance: once
CDR3aa: CASSPYDKYEQYF
CDR3nt: TGTGCCAGCTCACCATATGACAAATACGAGCAGTACTTC

j_gene: TRBJ1-4
v_gene: TRBV11-2
d_gene: NA
abundance: NA
CDR3aa: CASSLGQANEKLFF
CDR3nt: TGTGCCAGCAGCCTGGGGCAGGCGAATGAAAAACTGTTTTTT

j_gene: TRBJ2-3
v_gene: TRBV5-1
d_gene: NA
abundance: NA
CDR3aa: CASSEETGLPTDTQYF
CDR3nt: TGCGCCAGCAGCGAAGAAACGGGATTACCCACAGATACGCAGTATTTT

j_gene: TRBJ2-1
v_gene: TRBV6-6
d_gene: NA
abundance: few
CDR3aa: CASRTGRGAYNEQFF
CDR3nt: TGTGCCAGCAGGACAGGGCGGGGGGCCTACAATGAGCAGTTCTTC

j_gene: TRBJ2-1
v_gene: TRBV20-1
d_gene: NA
abundance: NA
CDR3aa: CSASFDEQFF
CDR3nt: TGCAGTGCTAGCTTCGATGAGCAGTTCTTC

j_gene: TRBJ2-7
v_gene: TRBV23-1
d_gene: TRBD1
abundance: NA
CDR3aa: CASSQPDGTGVDEQYF
CDR3nt: TGCGCCAGCAGTCAACCCGATGGGACAGGGGTCGACGAGCAGTACTTC

j_gene: TRBJ2-2
v_gene: TRBV27
d_gene: TRBD2
abundance: NA
CDR3aa: CASSLTGGERSRTGELFF
CDR3nt: TGTGCCAGCAGTTTGACGGGGGGGGAGCGGAGTCGCACCGGGGAGCTGTTTTTT

j_gene: TRBJ2-7
v_gene: TRBV2
d_gene: TRBD1
abundance: few
CDR3aa: CASRRQGAGVGEQYF
CDR3nt: TGTGCCAGCAGGCGACAGGGGGCGGGGGTGGGAGAGCAGTACTTC

j_gene: TRBJ2-3
v_gene: TRBV5-1
d_gene: NA
abundance: NA
CDR3aa: CASSAPGTTDTQYF
CDR3nt: TGCGCCAGCAGCGCCCCCGGGACAACGGATACGCAGTATTTT

j_gene: TRBJ1-1
v_gene: TRBV12-5
d_gene: NA
abundance: NA
CDR3aa: CASASEVGGEAFF
CDR3nt: TGTGCTAGTGCCTCAGAGGTAGGGGGTGAGGCTTTCTTT

j_gene: TRBJ2-5
v_gene: TRBV7-2
d_gene: TRBD2
abundance: NA
CDR3aa: CASSLTGTSGGLSGQYF
CDR3nt: TGTGCCAGCAGCTTGACCGGGACTAGCGGGGGGCTCTCTGGGCAGTACTTC

j_gene: TRBJ2-7
v_gene: TRBV11-2
d_gene: NA
abundance: NA
CDR3aa: CASRLTGTYEQYF
CDR3nt: TGTGCCAGCAGGCTGACAGGAACCTACGAGCAGTACTTC

j_gene: TRBJ2-5
v_gene: TRBV2
d_gene: TRBD2
abundance: NA
CDR3aa: CAIKRGASQETQYF
CDR3nt: TGTGCCATCAAGCGGGGGGCAAGTCAAGAGACCCAGTACTTC

j_gene: TRBJ1-4
v_gene: TRBV5-4
d_gene: TRBD1
abundance: NA
CDR3aa: CASSLVGGQGEKLFF
CDR3nt: TGTGCCAGCAGCTTGGTTGGGGGACAGGGTGAAAAACTGTTTTTT

j_gene: TRBJ1-2
v_gene: TRBV19
d_gene: NA
abundance: NA
CDR3aa: CASTPGGWVNYGYTF
CDR3nt: TGTGCCAGTACTCCGGGTGGATGGGTGAACTATGGCTACACCTTC

j_gene: TRBJ1-4
v_gene: TRBV9
d_gene: TRBD1
abundance: once
CDR3aa: CASSARTGTNEKLFF
CDR3nt: TGTGCCAGCAGCGCCAGGACAGGAACTAATGAAAAACTGTTTTTT

j_gene: TRBJ2-7
v_gene: TRBV21-1
d_gene: NA
abundance: NA
CDR3aa: CASSNGDRAGEQYF
CDR3nt: TGTGCCAGCAGCAATGGGGACAGGGCGGGGGAGCAGTACTTC

j_gene: TRBJ1-4
v_gene: TRBV5-1
d_gene: NA
abundance: few
CDR3aa: CASSLSNEKLFF
CDR3nt: TGCGCCAGCAGCCTATCAAATGAAAAACTGTTTTTT

j_gene: TRBJ2-5
v_gene: TRBV11-2
d_gene: NA
abundance: NA
CDR3aa: CASSLSSHQETQYF
CDR3nt: TGTGCCAGCAGCTTATCAAGCCACCAAGAGACCCAGTACTTC

j_gene: TRBJ1-6
v_gene: TRBV19
d_gene: NA
abundance: once
CDR3aa: CASSIEGDSPLHF
CDR3nt: TGTGCCAGTAGTATAGAAGGGGATTCACCCCTCCACTTT

j_gene: TRBJ2-5
v_gene: TRBV5-1
d_gene: NA
abundance: NA
CDR3aa: CASSPQGQETQYF
CDR3nt: TGCGCCAGCAGCCCACAGGGACAAGAGACCCAGTACTTC

j_gene: TRBJ2-1
v_gene: TRBV9
d_gene: NA
abundance: few
CDR3aa: CASSVGGTSYNEQFF
CDR3nt: TGTGCCAGCAGCGTAGGGGGGACTTCCTACAATGAGCAGTTCTTC

j_gene: TRBJ1-6
v_gene: TRBV10-3
d_gene: TRBD1
abundance: NA
CDR3aa: CAISPGGPNSPLHF
CDR3nt: TGTGCCATCAGCCCAGGGGGCCCCAATTCACCCCTCCACTTT

j_gene: TRBJ2-7
v_gene: TRBV11-2
d_gene: NA
abundance: NA
CDR3aa: CASSFVGEVAGVQYF
CDR3nt: TGTGCCAGCAGCTTTGTAGGCGAGGTAGCAGGGGTGCAGTACTTC

j_gene: TRBJ1-5
v_gene: TRBV9
d_gene: NA
abundance: NA
CDR3aa: CASTKGGGQPQHF
CDR3nt: TGTGCCAGCACCAAGGGAGGGGGTCAGCCCCAGCATTTT

j_gene: TRBJ2-5
v_gene: TRBV5-1
d_gene: TRBD1
abundance: NA
CDR3aa: CASSLGVQGTQETQYF
CDR3nt: TGCGCCAGCAGCTTGGGGGTACAGGGGACACAAGAGACCCAGTACTTC

j_gene: TRBJ2-7
v_gene: TRBV1
d_gene: NA
abundance: NA
CDR3aa: CTSSQRGGYYEQYF
CDR3nt: TGCACCAGCAGCCAAAGGGGGGGATACTACGAGCAGTACTTC

j_gene: TRBJ2-3
v_gene: TRBV10-3
d_gene: TRBD2
abundance: NA
CDR3aa: CAGRSAGGRTDTQYF
CDR3nt: TGTGCCGGACGGTCGGCGGGGGGACGCACAGATACGCAGTATTTT